Here is one T cell receptor beta chain with its context. This CDR3 is 14 amino acids long. CDR1 SGDLS and CDR2 YYNGEE come from the germline V gene. Trimming cost V 4 bases and J 1 base, with 12 bases left between them. Sequencing used immunoSEQ multiplex PCR; TCRdb keeps in-frame clones, though not all of them. The sample has about 140,000 clones, roughly 92% seen once. The data were taken from a study of T cell responses to AZD1222 COVID-19 vaccine. Analysis merged second doses at about 4 or about 12 weeks. This chain connects TRBV9 to TRBJ2-7; D possibly matches TRBD1 or TRBD2 (5 bases each). The receptor was isolated from an adult who received the AZD1222 COVID-19 vaccine. The sample was peripheral blood, taken 28 days after the second AZD1222 dose. Here the CDR3 DNA reads TGTGCCAGCAGCCTAGGGGACGGTTCCTACGAGCAGTACTTC. Translated, it gives CASSLGDGSYEQYF.